Listed below are T cell receptor beta chains from one sample, sequenced in a study of Graves' ophthalmopathy and Graves' hyperthyroidism. TCRdb processed the multiplex PCR reads anew with MiXCR; each CDR3 protein has one entry. The sample holds roughly 610,000 distinct CDR3 sequences, about 24% seen once. Sequences were obtained from peripheral blood. These receptors originate from a woman in her late teens or twenties with stable Graves' hyperthyroidism. Some clones in this sample may be carry-over from other donors' samples. Both conserved end residues are part of each CDR3. The D gene is left open where the match is weak. Not every row has a clone size; where given, it reads once, few, many or a size class.

D gene: NA
J gene: TRBJ1-1
clone size: many
V gene: TRBV6-5
CDR3 protein: CASRGGEREAFF
CDR3 DNA: TGTGCCAGCAGGGGGGGTGAGCGTGAAGCTTTCTTT

D gene: NA
J gene: TRBJ1-1
clone size: many
V gene: TRBV27
CDR3 protein: CASSTGFMNTEAFF
CDR3 DNA: TGTGCCAGCAGTACGGGGTTTATGAACACTGAAGCTTTCTTT

D gene: NA
J gene: TRBJ1-1
clone size: many
V gene: TRBV20-1
CDR3 protein: CSARTAGSMNTEAFF
CDR3 DNA: TGCAGTGCTAGAACGGCAGGAAGCATGAACACTGAAGCTTTCTTT

D gene: TRBD1
J gene: TRBJ1-2
clone size: NA
V gene: TRBV6-5
CDR3 protein: CASSYSSAGGNYGYTF
CDR3 DNA: TGTGCCAGCAGTTACTCAAGCGCAGGGGGCAACTATGGCTACACCTTC

D gene: NA
J gene: TRBJ1-5
clone size: NA
V gene: TRBV19
CDR3 protein: CASSIGTDSNQPQHF
CDR3 DNA: TGTGCCAGTAGTATAGGGACAGATAGCAATCAGCCCCAGCATTTT

D gene: NA
J gene: TRBJ2-5
clone size: NA
V gene: TRBV19
CDR3 protein: CASSMDGLPGAETQYF
CDR3 DNA: TGTGCCAGTAGTATGGACGGACTGCCGGGCGCGGAGACCCAGTACTTC

D gene: NA
J gene: TRBJ1-6
clone size: NA
V gene: TRBV7-2
CDR3 protein: CASSLANNSPLHF
CDR3 DNA: TGTGCCAGCAGCTTAGCGAACAATTCACCCCTCCACTTT

D gene: NA
J gene: TRBJ1-1
clone size: many
V gene: TRBV11-1
CDR3 protein: CASSPWGAEAFF
CDR3 DNA: TGTGCCAGCAGCCCATGGGGGGCGGAAGCTTTCTTT

D gene: TRBD2
J gene: TRBJ2-7
clone size: many
V gene: TRBV27
CDR3 protein: CASSLSRGLELAGDLLGYEQHF
CDR3 DNA: TGTGCCAGCAGTTTGTCAAGGGGCCTTGAACTAGCGGGAGATTTGTTGGGCTACGAGCAGCACTTC

D gene: TRBD2
J gene: TRBJ2-7
clone size: few
V gene: TRBV20-1
CDR3 protein: CSARDPSGRAEQYF
CDR3 DNA: TGCAGTGCTAGAGATCCAAGCGGGAGGGCCGAGCAGTACTTC

D gene: NA
J gene: TRBJ1-2
clone size: many
V gene: TRBV13
CDR3 protein: CASSADRGSFGYTF
CDR3 DNA: TGTGCCAGCAGCGCAGACCGGGGTTCTTTTGGCTACACCTTC

D gene: TRBD2
J gene: TRBJ2-2
clone size: few
V gene: TRBV11-2
CDR3 protein: CASSPRTRANTGELFF
CDR3 DNA: TGTGCCAGCAGCCCACGGACTAGGGCGAACACCGGGGAGCTGTTTTTT

D gene: NA
J gene: TRBJ1-6
clone size: NA
V gene: TRBV18
CDR3 protein: CASSPFSGFSYNSPLHF
CDR3 DNA: TGTGCCAGCTCACCCTTCTCGGGTTTCTCCTATAATTCACCCCTCCACTTT

D gene: NA
J gene: TRBJ1-2
clone size: NA
V gene: TRBV28
CDR3 protein: CASSLLQDGYTF
CDR3 DNA: TGTGCCAGCAGTTTATTACAGGATGGCTACACCTTC

D gene: TRBD1
J gene: TRBJ1-1
clone size: many
V gene: TRBV5-4
CDR3 protein: CASSKTGSTEAFF
CDR3 DNA: TGTGCCAGCAGCAAGACAGGGTCCACTGAAGCTTTCTTT

D gene: NA
J gene: TRBJ2-7
clone size: NA
V gene: TRBV12-3/TRBV12-4
CDR3 protein: CASSSSQFHGVPYEQYF
CDR3 DNA: TGTGCCAGCAGTTCCTCCCAGTTTCACGGGGTCCCCTACGAGCAGTACTTC

D gene: TRBD1
J gene: TRBJ2-4
clone size: few
V gene: TRBV6-2/TRBV6-3
CDR3 protein: CASSYGDRGAYIKYF
CDR3 DNA: TGTGCCAGCAGTTACGGAGACAGGGGAGCGTACATTAAGTACTTC

D gene: TRBD1
J gene: TRBJ1-3
clone size: NA
V gene: TRBV7-6
CDR3 protein: CASSSGQKNTIYF
CDR3 DNA: TGTGCCAGCAGCTCGGGACAGAAAAACACCATATATTTT

D gene: NA
J gene: TRBJ2-7
clone size: NA
V gene: TRBV28
CDR3 protein: CASSLYPTRWEQYF
CDR3 DNA: TGTGCCAGCAGTTTGTACCCGACGAGGTGGGAGCAGTACTTC

D gene: NA
J gene: TRBJ2-7
clone size: NA
V gene: TRBV7-9
CDR3 protein: CASSLGPDGHYEQYF
CDR3 DNA: TGTGCCAGCAGCTTAGGGCCCGACGGACATTACGAGCAGTACTTC

D gene: NA
J gene: TRBJ1-6
clone size: NA
V gene: TRBV28
CDR3 protein: CASSPGGLGRVKLPLHF
CDR3 DNA: TGTGCCAGCAGTCCTGGAGGTTTGGGCAGGGTCAAGTTACCCCTCCACTTT

D gene: TRBD1
J gene: TRBJ2-5
clone size: NA
V gene: TRBV19
CDR3 protein: CASSNDGRTGKETQYF
CDR3 DNA: TGTGCCAGTAGCAATGATGGAAGGACAGGAAAAGAGACCCAGTACTTC

D gene: NA
J gene: TRBJ2-5
clone size: many
V gene: TRBV27
CDR3 protein: CASSREPLETQYF
CDR3 DNA: TGTGCCAGCTCCCGGGAACCTCTAGAGACCCAGTACTTC

D gene: NA
J gene: TRBJ2-7
clone size: many
V gene: TRBV6-1
CDR3 protein: CASSVGVSYEQYF
CDR3 DNA: TGTGCCAGCAGTGTCGGGGTATCCTACGAGCAGTACTTC

D gene: TRBD1
J gene: TRBJ2-5
clone size: NA
V gene: TRBV7-8
CDR3 protein: CASSGPGQGRETQYF
CDR3 DNA: TGTGCCAGCAGCGGACCGGGACAGGGGCGAGAGACCCAGTACTTC

D gene: NA
J gene: TRBJ2-5
clone size: many
V gene: TRBV5-1
CDR3 protein: CASSFAKETQYF
CDR3 DNA: TGCGCCAGCAGCTTCGCAAAAGAGACCCAGTACTTC

D gene: NA
J gene: TRBJ1-5
clone size: many
V gene: TRBV12-3/TRBV12-4
CDR3 protein: CASSPPYTGRGQPQHF
CDR3 DNA: TGTGCCAGCAGTCCGCCTTATACAGGCCGAGGACAGCCCCAGCATTTT

D gene: NA
J gene: TRBJ1-5
clone size: many
V gene: TRBV6-2/TRBV6-3
CDR3 protein: CASSYKPTGEVQPQHF
CDR3 DNA: TGTGCCAGCAGTTACAAGCCCACAGGAGAGGTTCAGCCCCAGCATTTT

D gene: TRBD1
J gene: TRBJ1-2
clone size: many
V gene: TRBV28
CDR3 protein: CASTTRQGIYGYTF
CDR3 DNA: TGTGCCAGCACCACCAGACAGGGTATCTATGGCTACACCTTC

D gene: NA
J gene: TRBJ1-1
clone size: NA
V gene: TRBV2
CDR3 protein: CASRREVYTEAFF
CDR3 DNA: TGTGCCAGCAGGAGGGAAGTGTACACTGAAGCTTTCTTT

D gene: NA
J gene: TRBJ2-7
clone size: many
V gene: TRBV20-1
CDR3 protein: CSAKRFRAWEQYF
CDR3 DNA: TGCAGTGCAAAACGTTTCAGGGCTTGGGAGCAGTACTTC

D gene: TRBD1
J gene: TRBJ2-7
clone size: many
V gene: TRBV5-1
CDR3 protein: CASSRQGQYEQYF
CDR3 DNA: TGCGCCAGCAGCCGACAGGGTCAGTACGAGCAGTACTTC

D gene: NA
J gene: TRBJ1-1
clone size: many
V gene: TRBV13
CDR3 protein: CASSLLGLEAFF
CDR3 DNA: TGTGCCAGCAGCCTCCTTGGTCTAGAAGCTTTCTTT

D gene: NA
J gene: TRBJ2-5
clone size: many
V gene: TRBV11-2
CDR3 protein: CASSAGNQETQYF
CDR3 DNA: TGTGCCAGCTCAGCAGGGAACCAAGAGACCCAGTACTTC

D gene: NA
J gene: TRBJ1-1
clone size: NA
V gene: TRBV6-2/TRBV6-3
CDR3 protein: CASIYGENTEAFF
CDR3 DNA: TGTGCCAGCATCTACGGGGAAAACACTGAAGCTTTCTTT

D gene: NA
J gene: TRBJ2-2
clone size: many
V gene: TRBV29-1
CDR3 protein: CTVRWGGELFF
CDR3 DNA: TGCACGGTGCGGTGGGGCGGGGAGCTGTTTTTT

D gene: NA
J gene: TRBJ2-7
clone size: many
V gene: TRBV7-9
CDR3 protein: CASGRGYEQYF
CDR3 DNA: TGTGCCAGCGGCCGGGGCTACGAGCAGTACTTC

D gene: NA
J gene: TRBJ1-1
clone size: many
V gene: TRBV3-1
CDR3 protein: CASSQVATVMNTEAFF
CDR3 DNA: TGTGCCAGCAGCCAAGTCGCGACAGTTATGAACACTGAAGCTTTCTTT

D gene: TRBD1
J gene: TRBJ2-7
clone size: many
V gene: TRBV5-6
CDR3 protein: CASSSGGWSYEQYF
CDR3 DNA: TGTGCCAGCAGTTCAGGGGGCTGGTCCTACGAGCAGTACTTC

D gene: NA
J gene: TRBJ1-1
clone size: many
V gene: TRBV7-9
CDR3 protein: CASGLIGTEAFF
CDR3 DNA: TGTGCCAGCGGCCTAATAGGTACTGAAGCTTTCTTT

D gene: NA
J gene: TRBJ1-5
clone size: many
V gene: TRBV9
CDR3 protein: CASSRGLGNQPQHF
CDR3 DNA: TGTGCCAGCAGCAGGGGTTTGGGCAATCAGCCCCAGCATTTT

D gene: NA
J gene: TRBJ2-7
clone size: few
V gene: TRBV5-1
CDR3 protein: CASAGDTAAYEQYF
CDR3 DNA: TGCGCCAGCGCTGGAGACACCGCCGCCTACGAGCAGTACTTC

D gene: TRBD1
J gene: TRBJ1-1
clone size: many
V gene: TRBV2
CDR3 protein: CASIVLPGGPEAFF
CDR3 DNA: TGTGCCAGCATTGTCCTTCCAGGGGGCCCTGAAGCTTTCTTT

D gene: NA
J gene: TRBJ1-2
clone size: many
V gene: TRBV14
CDR3 protein: CASSQVNFGGNGYTF
CDR3 DNA: TGTGCCAGCAGCCAAGTTAATTTCGGGGGGAATGGCTACACCTTC

D gene: NA
J gene: TRBJ2-7
clone size: many
V gene: TRBV5-1
CDR3 protein: CASSTGPRHVEQYF
CDR3 DNA: TGCGCCAGCAGCACTGGCCCTAGGCACGTCGAGCAGTACTTC

D gene: NA
J gene: TRBJ2-2
clone size: NA
V gene: TRBV2
CDR3 protein: CASSAVGTGELCF
CDR3 DNA: TGTGCCAGCAGTGCCGTGGGCACCGGGGAGCTGTGTTTT

D gene: NA
J gene: TRBJ2-7
clone size: NA
V gene: TRBV28
CDR3 protein: CASAGTAYEQYF
CDR3 DNA: TGTGCCAGCGCGGGGACTGCTTACGAGCAGTACTTC

D gene: NA
J gene: TRBJ1-2
clone size: NA
V gene: TRBV6-5
CDR3 protein: CASSSFTENYGYTF
CDR3 DNA: TGTGCCAGCAGTTCCTTTACAGAGAACTATGGCTACACCTTC

D gene: TRBD1
J gene: TRBJ1-6
clone size: NA
V gene: TRBV7-2
CDR3 protein: CASRLPGQGYSPLHF
CDR3 DNA: TGTGCCAGCAGATTACCGGGACAGGGATATTCACCCCTCCACTTT

D gene: TRBD1
J gene: TRBJ1-1
clone size: many
V gene: TRBV7-2
CDR3 protein: CASQRTGPNTEAFF
CDR3 DNA: TGTGCCAGCCAGAGGACAGGCCCAAACACTGAAGCTTTCTTT

D gene: NA
J gene: TRBJ1-1
clone size: many
V gene: TRBV20-1
CDR3 protein: CSANRGVTEAFF
CDR3 DNA: TGCAGTGCTAACCGGGGGGTGACTGAAGCTTTCTTT

D gene: TRBD1
J gene: TRBJ2-5
clone size: NA
V gene: TRBV12-5
CDR3 protein: CASGLGTGGSQETQYF
CDR3 DNA: TGTGCTAGTGGTTTGGGGACAGGGGGGTCCCAAGAGACCCAGTACTTC

D gene: NA
J gene: TRBJ1-2
clone size: few
V gene: TRBV11-1
CDR3 protein: CASSLPRAASSYGYTF
CDR3 DNA: TGTGCCAGCAGCCTTCCGCGGGCGGCCAGCAGCTATGGCTACACCTTC

D gene: NA
J gene: TRBJ2-5
clone size: many
V gene: TRBV7-3
CDR3 protein: CASSLTADQETQYF
CDR3 DNA: TGTGCCAGCAGCTTAACCGCGGATCAAGAGACCCAGTACTTC

D gene: NA
J gene: TRBJ2-5
clone size: few
V gene: TRBV24-1
CDR3 protein: CATSAAGRETQYF
CDR3 DNA: TGTGCCACCAGTGCGGCAGGGAGAGAGACCCAGTACTTC

D gene: TRBD1
J gene: TRBJ1-1
clone size: once
V gene: TRBV6-5
CDR3 protein: CASSYSTGGGGIAFF
CDR3 DNA: TGTGCCAGCAGTTACTCGACAGGGGGCGGTGGTATAGCTTTCTTT

D gene: NA
J gene: TRBJ2-5
clone size: many
V gene: TRBV20-1
CDR3 protein: CSASLVKQETQYF
CDR3 DNA: TGCAGTGCTAGTCTGGTCAAGCAAGAGACCCAGTACTTC

D gene: NA
J gene: TRBJ2-2
clone size: many
V gene: TRBV6-5
CDR3 protein: CASSYSEDGELFF
CDR3 DNA: TGTGCCAGCAGTTACTCGGAGGACGGGGAGCTGTTTTTT

D gene: NA
J gene: TRBJ1-1
clone size: few
V gene: TRBV3-1
CDR3 protein: CASSSIRGTEAFF
CDR3 DNA: TGTGCCAGCAGCTCTATAAGGGGCACTGAAGCTTTCTTT